The 9 T cell receptor beta chains below were found in one sample sequenced in a study of blood T cell repertoires in COVID-19. TCRdb keeps only in-frame clones here, not all; method: immunoSEQ multiplex PCR. Among more than 50,000 clones, approximately 85% were seen once, and the ten largest hold approximately 20%. Sequenced: peripheral blood. These receptor sequences come from a human donor in a cohort sampled during active COVID-19.

The chain recombines TRBV6-5 with TRBJ2-5, with D possibly TRBD2 on 5 matching bases. The V gene lost 3 bases and the J gene lost 0 bases, with 11 bases spanning the gap. The germline V gene encodes CDR1 MNHEY and CDR2 SVGAGI. This CDR3 has 15 amino acids. This chain's CDR3 is CASSYGGLYQETQYF. CDR3 DNA: TGTGCCAGCAGTTATGGCGGGTTGTACCAAGAGACCCAGTACTTC.

This clone was counted between two and nine times. CDR3 residues: CSAAEGPFGELFF. The CDR3, as DNA: TGCAGCGCTGCCGAGGGCCCCTTCGGGGAGCTGTTTTTT. The V gene is TRBV29-1, the J gene TRBJ2-2, with TRBD2 as a possible D gene (5 bases). CDR3 length equals 13 residues. V dropped 7 bases and J dropped 7 bases, with 16 bases sitting between them. Germline lookup yields CDR1 SQVTM and CDR2 ANQGSEA.

The chain employs TRBV11-2 and TRBJ1-1; maybe TRBD1 (5 bases). The germline V and J ends were trimmed by 6 bases and 7 bases, with 18 bases remaining between them. This CDR3 has 14 amino acids. CDR1 is SGHAT, CDR2 FQNNGV, per germline. This CDR3 reads CASRTTVLTSEAFF. The CDR3 DNA reads TGTGCCAGCAGAACGACAGTCCTCACGAGTGAAGCTTTCTTT.

The rearrangement uses TRBV25-1 and TRBJ2-7; 10 bases are a match to TRBD1. V trimming: 1 base; J trimming: 3 bases; junction bases outside the gene matches: 3. The germline CDR1 and CDR2 sequences are MGHDK and SYGVNS. The CDR3 is made up of 15 amino acids. DNA of the CDR3: TGTGCCAGCAGTGAATCGAGGACAGGGGGCTACGAGCAGTACTTC. Translation gives CASSESRTGGYEQYF.

This clone has a handful of counts. The chain has TRBV4-1 and TRBJ1-2; 10 positions match TRBD1. The CDR3 is 14 residues long. CDR1 and CDR2 from the germline V gene are MGHRA and YSYEKL. The J segment lost 4 bases and the V segment lost 3 bases, leaving 2 bases of the junction unmatched. CDR3 DNA sequence: TGCGCCAGCAGCCAGAGGGACAGGGGCTATGGCTACACCTTC. Encoded protein: CASSQRDRGYGYTF.

This clone was seen more than once but under ten times. This chain uses TRBV6-5 with TRBJ2-2, with D tentatively TRBD2 (7 bases). V dropped 8 bases and J dropped 7 bases, with 14 bases sitting between them. CDR1 is MNHEY, CDR2 SVGAGI, per germline. This CDR3 has 13 amino acids. The CDR3: CASWGGPGGELFF. The DNA of the CDR3 is TGTGCCAGCTGGGGGGGGCCTGGCGGGGAGCTGTTTTTT.

This chain uses TRBV6-4 with TRBJ2-7; TRBD1 might be the D (5 bases). Germline CDR1 reads MRHNA; CDR2 reads SNTAGT. This CDR3 contains 16 residues. V shed 0 bases and J shed 3 bases, with 15 bases lying between them. The CDR3 protein is CASSDSGQGKGYEQYF. As DNA, the CDR3 is TGTGCCAGCAGTGACTCAGGGCAGGGTAAGGGCTACGAGCAGTACTTC.

The rearrangement uses TRBV14 and TRBJ1-6, with no clear D. Trimming took off 4 bases at V and 7 bases at J, with 11 bases between the two ends. The CDR3 covers 14 residues. Germline CDR1 and CDR2: SGHDN and FVKESK. The CDR3 DNA reads TGTGCCAGCAGCCTATTAACGGGGAATTCACCCCTCCACTTT. Translating it yields CASSLLTGNSPLHF. The complete variable domain, with remaining parts taken from reference TRBV14 and TRBJ1-6, reads EAGVTQFPSHSVIEKGQTVTLRCDPISGHDNLYWYRRVMGKEIKFLLHFVKESKQDESGMPNNRFLAERTGGTYSTLKVQPAELEDSGVYFCASSLLTGNSPLHFGNGTRLTVT.

The V gene is TRBV10-3, the J gene TRBJ2-7; 9 nucleotides match TRBD1. CDR1 ENHRY and CDR2 SYGVKD come from the germline V gene. V shed 7 bases and J 7 bases; nucleotides not matched to a gene: 11. The CDR3 is 14 amino acids. The CDR3 region has the DNA TGTGCCATCAACACCGGGACAGGGCTGAATGAGCAGTACTTC. This gives the protein CAINTGTGLNEQYF.